This record covers a single T cell receptor (beta chain). The data were taken from a study of blood T cell repertoires in COVID-19. Turning to the study itself: From the United States, Italy and Spain came samples of acute and convalescent COVID-19. T cells, B-cell-depleted T cells, or PBMCs provided the cDNA or gDNA that served as material.

This CDR3 spans 15 amino acids. V dropped 1 base and J dropped 6 bases, with 10 bases sitting between them. Germline CDR1 reads SGHTA; CDR2 reads FQGNSA. In the authors' methods: Quantification of nucleated cells was approximated via reference gene primer amplification. Profiled with immunoSEQ multiplex PCR; TCRdb holds only in-frame clones, not every one. The V and J calls and clone size are taken from that table; D and trimming were inferred from the DNA. This sample has about 230,000 clones; about 85% occur once, and the top ten carry 0.85% to 1%. The J gene is TRBJ1-6, the V gene TRBV7-2; maybe TRBD1 (5 bases). The receptor was derived from a man in his forties with acute or convalescent COVID-19. Material: peripheral blood. The CDR3, as DNA: TGTGCCAGCAGCTTAGTACCAGGGATTAATTCACCCCTCCACTTT. It specifies CASSLVPGINSPLHF.